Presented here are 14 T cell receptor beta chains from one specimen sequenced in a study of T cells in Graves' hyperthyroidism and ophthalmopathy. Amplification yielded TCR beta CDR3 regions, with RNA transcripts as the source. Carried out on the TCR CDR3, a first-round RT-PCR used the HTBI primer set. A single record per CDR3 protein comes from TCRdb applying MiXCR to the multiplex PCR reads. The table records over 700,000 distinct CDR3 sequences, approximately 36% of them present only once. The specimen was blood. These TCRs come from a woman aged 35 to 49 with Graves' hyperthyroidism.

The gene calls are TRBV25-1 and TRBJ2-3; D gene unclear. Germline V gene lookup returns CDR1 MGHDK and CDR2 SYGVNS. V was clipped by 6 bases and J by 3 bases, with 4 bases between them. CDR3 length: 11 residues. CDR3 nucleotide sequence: TGTGCCAGCAGATGGACAGATACGCAGTATTTT. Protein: CASRWTDTQYF.

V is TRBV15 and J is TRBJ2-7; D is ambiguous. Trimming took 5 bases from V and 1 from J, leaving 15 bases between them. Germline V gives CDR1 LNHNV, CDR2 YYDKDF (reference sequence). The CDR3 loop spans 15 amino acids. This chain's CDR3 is CATSPYIGNSYEQYF. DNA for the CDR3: TGTGCCACCAGCCCCTACATCGGCAATTCCTACGAGCAGTACTTC.

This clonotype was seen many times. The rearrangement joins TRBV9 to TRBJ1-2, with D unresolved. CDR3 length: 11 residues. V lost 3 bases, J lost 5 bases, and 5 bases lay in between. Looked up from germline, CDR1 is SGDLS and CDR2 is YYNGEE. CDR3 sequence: CASSDTYGYTF. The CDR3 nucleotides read TGTGCCAGCAGCGACACTTATGGCTACACCTTC.

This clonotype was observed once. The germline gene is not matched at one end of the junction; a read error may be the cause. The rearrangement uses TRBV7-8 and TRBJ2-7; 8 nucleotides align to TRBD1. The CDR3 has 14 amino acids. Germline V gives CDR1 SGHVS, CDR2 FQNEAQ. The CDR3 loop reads CASTLVGQDYEQYF. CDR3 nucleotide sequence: TGTGCCAGCACCTTAGTGGGACAGGACTACGAGCAGTACTTC.

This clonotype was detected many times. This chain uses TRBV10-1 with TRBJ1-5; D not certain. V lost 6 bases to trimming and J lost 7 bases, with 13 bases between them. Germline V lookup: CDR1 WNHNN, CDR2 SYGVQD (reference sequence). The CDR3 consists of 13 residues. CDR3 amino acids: CASSASMGQPQHF. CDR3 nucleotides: TGCGCCAGCAGCGCCAGTATGGGGCAGCCCCAGCATTTT.

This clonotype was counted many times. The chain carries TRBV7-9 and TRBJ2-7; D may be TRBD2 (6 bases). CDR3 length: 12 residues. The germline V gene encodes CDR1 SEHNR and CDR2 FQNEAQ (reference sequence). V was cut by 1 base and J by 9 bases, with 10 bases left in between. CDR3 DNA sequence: TGTGCCAGCAGCTTAGAGGGACTGGGGCAGTACTTC. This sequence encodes CASSLEGLGQYF.

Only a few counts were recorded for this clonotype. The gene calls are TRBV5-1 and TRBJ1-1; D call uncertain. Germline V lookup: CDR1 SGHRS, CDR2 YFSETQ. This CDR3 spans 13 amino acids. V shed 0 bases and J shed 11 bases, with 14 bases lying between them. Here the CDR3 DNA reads TGCGCCAGCAGCTTGGGGCCCAGGCTTTTCGCTTTCTTT. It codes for CASSLGPRLFAFF.

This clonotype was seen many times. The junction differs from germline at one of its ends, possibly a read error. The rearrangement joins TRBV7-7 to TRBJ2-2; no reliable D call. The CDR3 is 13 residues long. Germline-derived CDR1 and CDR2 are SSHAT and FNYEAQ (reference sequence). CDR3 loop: CASSHGYTGELFF. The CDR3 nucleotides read TGTGCTAGCAGTCACGGGTACACCGGGGAGCTGTTTTTT.

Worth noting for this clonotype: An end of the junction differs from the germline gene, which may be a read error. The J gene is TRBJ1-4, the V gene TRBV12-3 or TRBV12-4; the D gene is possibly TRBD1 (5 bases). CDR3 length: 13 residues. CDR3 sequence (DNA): TGTGCCAGCAGTCGTACGGGGGAGGAAAAACTGTATTTT. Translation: CASSRTGEEKLYF.

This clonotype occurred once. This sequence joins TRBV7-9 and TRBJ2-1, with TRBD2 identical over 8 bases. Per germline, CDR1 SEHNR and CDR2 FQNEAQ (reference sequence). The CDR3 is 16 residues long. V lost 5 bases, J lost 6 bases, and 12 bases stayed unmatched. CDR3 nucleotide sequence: TGTGCCAGCAGCCTCCAGGGAGGGACTAGTACCAATGAGCAGTTCTTC. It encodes CASSLQGGTSTNEQFF.

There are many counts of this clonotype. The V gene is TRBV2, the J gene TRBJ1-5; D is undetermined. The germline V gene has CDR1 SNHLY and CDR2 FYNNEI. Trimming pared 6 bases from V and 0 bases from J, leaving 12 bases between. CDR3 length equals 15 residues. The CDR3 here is CASRTGSYSNQPQHF. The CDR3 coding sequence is TGTGCCAGCAGGACGGGGAGTTATAGCAATCAGCCCCAGCATTTT.

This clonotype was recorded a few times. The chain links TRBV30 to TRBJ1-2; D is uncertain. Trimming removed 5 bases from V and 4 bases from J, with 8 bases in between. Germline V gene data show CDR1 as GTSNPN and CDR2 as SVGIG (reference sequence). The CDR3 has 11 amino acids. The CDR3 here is CAWESLYGYTF. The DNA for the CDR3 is TGTGCCTGGGAGAGCCTCTATGGCTACACCTTC.

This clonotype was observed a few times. CDR3 sequence reads: CASSPRIGGKETQYF. CDR3 sequence (DNA): TGTGCCAGCAGTCCCCGGATAGGGGGCAAAGAGACCCAGTACTTC. J is TRBJ2-5 and V is TRBV6-5; 7 bases line up with TRBD1. V shed 5 bases, J shed 3 bases, and the junction held 9 bases outside the gene matches. This CDR3 is built from 15 residues. CDR1 and CDR2 (germline): MNHEY, SVGAGI.

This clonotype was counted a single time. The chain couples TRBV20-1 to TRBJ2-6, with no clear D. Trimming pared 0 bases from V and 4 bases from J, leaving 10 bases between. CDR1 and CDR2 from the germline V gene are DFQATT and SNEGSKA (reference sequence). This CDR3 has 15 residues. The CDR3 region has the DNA TGCAGTGCTAGAGACCCCAAACAGGGGGCCAACGTCCTGACTTTC. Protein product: CSARDPKQGANVLTF.